Below, 25 T cell receptor beta chains from the same sample are listed, as sequenced in a study of cytomegalovirus exposure and HLA in healthy donors. PCR primers comprised 60 Vbeta and 13 Jbeta primers. Using immunoSEQ multiplex PCR, the repertoire was profiled, and TCRdb retains in-frame clones only, with some absent. The repertoire holds approximately 110,000 clones, with 60% to 85% as singletons. The sequenced sample was PBMCs. The receptors originated from a man aged 35 to 55 in good health and CMV-seronegative.

The chain is built from TRBV4-3 and TRBJ1-1; weak D call: TRBD1 (5 bases). Germline V gene lookup returns CDR1 LGHNA and CDR2 YSLEER. CDR3 length: 14 residues. V dropped 4 bases and J dropped 1 base, with 10 bases sitting between them. The chain's CDR3 is CASSLGVGNTEAFF. CDR3 DNA: TGCGCCAGCAGCCTAGGGGTAGGGAACACTGAAGCTTTCTTT.

This clone was picked up one time. The V and J genes are TRBV7-9 and TRBJ1-2; TRBD1 matches at 10 bases. V lost 5 bases to trimming and J lost 10 bases; unmatched junction nucleotides: 13. CDR3 length: 15 residues. Germline loops: CDR1 SEHNR, CDR2 FQNEAQ (reference sequence). In DNA, the CDR3 is TGTGCCAGCAGCCGACTCGAGACAGGGGGCGGTGACTACACCTTC. It codes for CASSRLETGGGDYTF.

V is TRBV21-1 and J is TRBJ2-1; TRBD2, the table's D call, was not compared with the DNA. TRBV21-1 corresponds to a pseudogene. CDR3 size: 16 residues. The CDR3 DNA is TGTGCCAGCAGCGCCAAGACTAGCGGGAGTATGGGTGAGCAGTTCTTC. This translates into CASSAKTSGSMGEQFF.

The chain uses TRBV7-9 and TRBJ1-1; a possible D gene is TRBD1 (5 bases). CDR3 length: 13 amino acids. Trimming removed 2 bases from V and 7 bases from J, with 11 bases in between. The germline V gene encodes CDR1 SEHNR and CDR2 FQNEAQ (reference sequence). For the CDR3, the DNA is TGTGCCAGCAGCTTACCGGGGAGGGGTGAAGCTTTCTTT. Translated, it gives CASSLPGRGEAFF.

The chain recombines TRBV7-8 with TRBJ2-1, with 9 nucleotides matching TRBD2. This CDR3 spans 18 amino acids. Germline-derived CDR1 and CDR2 are SGHVS and FQNEAQ. With V trimmed by 5 bases and J by 4 bases, 15 bases remained unmatched. DNA of the CDR3: TGTGCCAGCAGCAAGAGGAGAGTAGCGGGAGCCGCGTACAATGAGCAGTTCTTC. It specifies CASSKRRVAGAAYNEQFF.

CDR3 residues: CASRSLAGEQFF. CDR3 bases: TGTGCCAGCAGATCGCTAGCGGGAGAGCAGTTCTTC. The V and J genes are TRBV7-9 and TRBJ2-1; 9 nucleotides align to TRBD2. The CDR3 is 12 residues long. V trimming: 6 bases; J trimming: 10 bases; junction bases outside the gene matches: 4. CDR1 SEHNR and CDR2 FQNEAQ come from the germline V gene (reference sequence). The variable domain in full, completed from reference TRBV7-9 and TRBJ2-1, reads DTGVSQNPRHKITKRGQNVTFRCDPISEHNRLYWYRQTLGQGPEFLTYFQNEAQLEKSRLLSDRFSAERPKGSFSTLEIQRTEQGDSAMYLCASRSLAGEQFFGPGTRLTVL.

This chain joins TRBV29-1 and TRBJ2-1; 7 bases are shared with TRBD2. This CDR3 region has 14 residues. Looked up from germline, CDR1 is SQVTM and CDR2 is ANQGSEA. Trimming removed 7 bases from V and 0 bases from J; junction bases left unmatched: 6. The CDR3 coding sequence is TGCAGCGCAGAACTAGCGAGCTCCTACAATGAGCAGTTCTTC. It yields the protein CSAELASSYNEQFF.

This clone was seen only a few times. The chain combines TRBV5-4 with TRBJ2-5; 9 nucleotides match TRBD1. The V and J ends lost 2 bases and 4 bases, in that order; junction bases with no gene match: 6. Germline assignment: CDR1 SGHNT and CDR2 YYREEE (reference sequence). The CDR3 consists of 15 residues. In DNA, the CDR3 is TGTGCCAGCAGCTTTACCGGGACAGGGTCAGAGACCCAGTACTTC. This sequence encodes CASSFTGTGSETQYF.

The V call is TRBV5-4, the J call TRBJ2-7, with D possibly being TRBD1 (6 bases). The CDR3 has 14 amino acids. Between the trimmed V and J ends, which lost 0 bases and 0 bases, there was a span of 7 bases. Germline V gene sequence: CDR1 SGHNT, CDR2 YYREEE (reference sequence). CDR3 sequence reads: CASSLGDNSYEQYF. Here the CDR3 DNA reads TGTGCCAGCAGCTTGGGGGACAACTCCTACGAGCAGTACTTC.

This rearrangement joins TRBV23-1 to TRBJ2-6, with D possibly matching TRBD1 (6 bases). TRBV23-1 is given ORF status, its function remaining uncertain. The V and J ends lost 2 bases and 1 base respectively, with 18 bases between them. The CDR3 sequence is 19 residues long. As DNA, the CDR3 is TGCGCCAGCAGTCAAGTCTCGACGGGACATATTTCTGGGGCCAACGTCCTGACTTTC. Amino acid sequence: CASSQVSTGHISGANVLTF.

In its sample, this clone was seen a few times. The CDR3 spells CASSQGSGSITYEQYF. CDR3 DNA: TGCGCCAGCAGCCAGGGCTCCGGGAGTATCACCTACGAGCAGTACTTC. This chain links TRBV4-1 with TRBJ2-7; possibly TRBD2 for D (6 bases). CDR3 length: 16 residues. Germline loops: CDR1 MGHRA, CDR2 YSYEKL. Trimming stripped 3 bases from V and 2 bases from J, with 17 bases between.

The rearrangement joins TRBV7-9 to TRBJ1-2, with no clear D. CDR1 is SEHNR, CDR2 FQNEAQ, per germline (reference sequence). The CDR3 runs to 15 residues. V lost 5 bases and J 6 bases, leaving 19 bases between the germline ends. CDR3 protein: CASSLRGFETHGYTF. The DNA for the CDR3 is TGTGCCAGCAGCCTGAGAGGGTTCGAGACCCATGGCTACACCTTC.

The sample holds one count of this clone. The chain recombines TRBV11-1 with TRBJ1-6; D is unclear. Germline lookup yields CDR1 SGHAT and CDR2 FQDESV (reference sequence). CDR3 size: 14 residues. V lost 3 bases, J lost 7 bases, and 10 bases lay in between. CDR3: CASSFWQKNSPLHF. The CDR3 bases are TGTGCCAGCAGCTTTTGGCAGAAGAATTCACCCCTCCACTTT.

This chain uses TRBV10-2 with TRBJ2-1; D is undetermined. V was shortened by 3 bases and J by 7 bases, with 7 bases between the two germline ends. Germline V lookup: CDR1 WSHSY, CDR2 SAAADI. The CDR3 consists of 12 residues. The CDR3 here is CASSDLKNEQFF. The CDR3 DNA follows: TGCGCCAGCAGTGATTTAAAAAATGAGCAGTTCTTC.

In DNA, the CDR3 is TGTGCCAGCAGGCTTGAGAGCGGGGGGGCCAGAAATGAGCAGTTCTTC. Protein: CASRLESGGARNEQFF. The chain recombines TRBV2 with TRBJ2-1; 10 nucleotides line up with TRBD2. This CDR3 is 16 amino acids long. CDR1 and CDR2 (germline): SNHLY, FYNNEI. V lost 6 bases to trimming and J lost 7 bases; unmatched junction nucleotides: 12.

This chain joins TRBV19 and TRBJ2-7; 13 nucleotides line up with TRBD2. The CDR3 runs to 15 residues. V was clipped by 3 bases and J by 4 bases; unmatched bases: 3. The germline V gene has CDR1 LNHDA and CDR2 SQIVND (reference sequence). In nucleotides, the CDR3 is TGTGCCAGTAGTATCAGGACTAGCGGGAGTTACGAGCAGTACTTC. Translated, it gives CASSIRTSGSYEQYF.

The rearrangement uses TRBV5-4 and TRBJ1-6; D call uncertain. Germline CDR1 SGHNT, CDR2 YYREEE (reference sequence). V gave up 4 bases and J gave up 10 bases, with 15 bases separating them. CDR3 length: 14 amino acids. In DNA form, the CDR3 reads TGTGCCAGCAGCCCCCGATATCCGGGGTCACCCCTCCACTTT. Protein: CASSPRYPGSPLHF.

This sequence joins TRBV7-8 and TRBJ1-1, with D possibly TRBD1 on 5 matching bases. The CDR3 spans 13 residues. The germline gives CDR1 SGHVS, CDR2 FQNEAQ. With 1 base removed from V and 6 bases from J, the gap between germline ends came to 9 bases. The CDR3 coding sequence is TGTGCCAGCAGCTTAGAAGGGGTCCCTGAAGCTTTCTTT. This encodes CASSLEGVPEAFF.

This clone has only a few counts. The CDR3 sequence is CASSPNGGPGSGNTIYF. The CDR3 DNA reads TGCGCCAGCAGCCCTAATGGGGGCCCCGGCTCTGGAAACACCATATATTTT. V and J are TRBV5-1 and TRBJ1-3; D perhaps matches TRBD1 (6 bases). Germline loops: CDR1 SGHRS, CDR2 YFSETQ. Trimming took off 4 bases at V and 0 bases at J, with 17 bases between the two ends. The CDR3 is made up of 17 amino acids.

The chain is built from TRBV7-2 and TRBJ2-7, with D perhaps TRBD1 (5 bases). This CDR3 region has 12 residues. V was shortened by 5 bases and J by 4 bases, with 9 bases between the two germline ends. Per germline, CDR1 SGHTA and CDR2 FQGNSA. The CDR3 bases are TGTGCCAGCAGCAGGGGTGGTTACGAGCAGTACTTC. Protein: CASSRGGYEQYF.

V gene TRBV5-6 combines with J gene TRBJ1-1, with D unresolved. Trimming removed 4 bases from V and 0 bases from J, with 16 bases in between. CDR1 SGHDT and CDR2 YYEEEE come from the germline V gene. This CDR3 has 16 amino acids. The CDR3 here is CASSHGEWTVNTEAFF. The CDR3 DNA follows: TGTGCCAGCAGCCATGGGGAGTGGACGGTGAACACTGAAGCTTTCTTT.

This chain links TRBV5-8 with TRBJ2-7, with a weak D call TRBD2 (6 bases). Looked up from germline, CDR1 is SGHTS and CDR2 is YDEGEE. Deletions cut 1 base from V and 2 bases from J, with 10 bases between. The CDR3 covers 14 residues. The DNA of the CDR3 is TGTGCCAGCAGCTTGAGTGCGGGACCCTACGAGCAGTACTTC. Amino acids: CASSLSAGPYEQYF.

This CDR3 reads CASSPRGGQDVTEQYF. CDR3 nucleotide sequence: TGTGCCAGCTCACCAAGGGGAGGCCAGGACGTTACCGAGCAGTACTTC. The rearrangement links TRBV18 to TRBJ2-7, with a tentative D call TRBD2 (6 bases). This CDR3 is 16 amino acids long. The germline CDR1 and CDR2 sequences are KGHSH and LQKENI. V lost 2 bases and J 6 bases, leaving 20 bases between the germline ends. Supplemented by reference TRBV18 and TRBJ2-7, the full variable domain reads NAGVMQNPRHLVRRRGQEARLRCSPMKGHSHVYWYRQLPEEGLKFMVYLQKENIIDESGMPKERFSAEFPKEGPSILRIQQVVRGDSAAYFCASSPRGGQDVTEQYFGPGTRLTVT.

The chain has TRBV6-4 and TRBJ1-1, with D tentatively TRBD1 (5 bases). V was clipped by 4 bases and J by 1 base, with 7 bases between them. CDR3 size: 13 residues. Germline assignment: CDR1 MRHNA and CDR2 SNTAGT. The CDR3 sequence is CASSVQENTEAFF. DNA of the CDR3: TGTGCCAGCAGTGTACAGGAGAACACTGAAGCTTTCTTT.

This clone was recorded a few times. The chain has TRBV9 and TRBJ2-5, with D possibly TRBD2 on 5 matching bases. With 4 bases removed from V and 5 bases from J, the gap between germline ends came to 21 bases. The germline gives CDR1 SGDLS, CDR2 YYNGEE. The CDR3 loop spans 16 amino acids. The CDR3 reads CASSLGTSVVEETQYF. As DNA, the CDR3 is TGTGCCAGCAGCTTAGGTACTAGTGTCGTGGAGGAGACCCAGTACTTC.